This is a list of T cell receptor beta chains from one sample in a study of cytomegalovirus exposure and HLA in healthy donors. TCRdb's table, derived via immunoSEQ multiplex PCR, lists solely in-frame clones and lacks some. Here the sample spans roughly 200,000 clones, roughly 86% being singletons. Sequencing used PBMCs. The receptors were gathered from a man younger than 45 in good health and CMV-seropositive. Both conserved end residues are part of each CDR3. Fields, in order: D gene, clone size, V gene, J gene, CDR3 DNA, CDR3 protein. The D gene is left open where the match is weak. Some rows mark clone size as missing; the rest say once, few, many or name a class of expanded clone.

d_call: .; clone_size: .; v_call: TRBV28; j_call: TRBJ2-7; cdr3_nt: TGTGCCAGCAGTTCCCCGGACAGCAACTACGAGCAGTACTTC; cdr3_aa: CASSSPDSNYEQYF
d_call: .; clone_size: .; v_call: TRBV5-1; j_call: TRBJ2-5; cdr3_nt: TGCGCCAGCAGCCAGGCCTCAGGGAGGATGGAGACCCAGTACTTC; cdr3_aa: CASSQASGRMETQYF
d_call: TRBD1; clone_size: .; v_call: TRBV7-6; j_call: TRBJ1-1; cdr3_nt: TGTGCCAGCAGAAGCGGACAGGGGAACACTGAAGCTTTCTTT; cdr3_aa: CASRSGQGNTEAFF
d_call: .; clone_size: .; v_call: TRBV11-3; j_call: TRBJ2-1; cdr3_nt: TGTGCCAGCAGCCCTAGCAGGAGAAATGAGCAGTTCTTC; cdr3_aa: CASSPSRRNEQFF
d_call: .; clone_size: .; v_call: TRBV28; j_call: TRBJ1-2; cdr3_nt: TGTGGAAGCAGTCGGGGGACGAACTATGGCTACACCTTC; cdr3_aa: CGSSRGTNYGYTF
d_call: .; clone_size: .; v_call: TRBV25-1; j_call: TRBJ2-1; cdr3_nt: TGTGCCAGCAGTCGGTCGGGGGTCAATGAGCAGTTCTTC; cdr3_aa: CASSRSGVNEQFF
d_call: .; clone_size: .; v_call: TRBV7-2; j_call: TRBJ2-5; cdr3_nt: TGTGCCAGCAGCAAACGGCGAGAGACCCAGTACTTC; cdr3_aa: CASSKRRETQYF
d_call: TRBD1; clone_size: few; v_call: TRBV7-8; j_call: TRBJ2-7; cdr3_nt: TGTGCCAGCAGCTTCGGACAGGGCTACGAGCAGTACTTC; cdr3_aa: CASSFGQGYEQYF
d_call: TRBD2; clone_size: .; v_call: TRBV9; j_call: TRBJ2-7; cdr3_nt: TGTGCCAGCAGCGTAGGGGTAGCGGGAGTCGAGTACGAGCAGTACTTC; cdr3_aa: CASSVGVAGVEYEQYF
d_call: .; clone_size: .; v_call: TRBV5-6; j_call: TRBJ1-1; cdr3_nt: TGTGCCAGCAGCTTGCTTTTCCGGACAGCCGACACTGAAGCTTTCTTT; cdr3_aa: CASSLLFRTADTEAFF
d_call: .; clone_size: .; v_call: TRBV18; j_call: TRBJ1-2; cdr3_nt: TGTGCCAGCTCACCGGGGGACGGCTACACCTTC; cdr3_aa: CASSPGDGYTF
d_call: .; clone_size: .; v_call: TRBV25-1; j_call: TRBJ1-5; cdr3_nt: TGTGCCAGCAGTCCTGCCGCTCGGGGGCCTAATCAGCCCCAGCATTTT; cdr3_aa: CASSPAARGPNQPQHF
d_call: .; clone_size: .; v_call: TRBV18; j_call: TRBJ2-1; cdr3_nt: TGTGCCAGCTCACCACCGACCTTGAATGAGCAGTTCTTC; cdr3_aa: CASSPPTLNEQFF
d_call: TRBD1; clone_size: .; v_call: TRBV28; j_call: TRBJ2-7; cdr3_nt: TGTGCCAGCAGGACAGGGGGCGTTTACGAGCAGTACTTC; cdr3_aa: CASRTGGVYEQYF
d_call: .; clone_size: .; v_call: TRBV18; j_call: TRBJ1-1; cdr3_nt: TGTGCCAGCTCACCTGGTAGGAACACTGAAGCTTTCTTT; cdr3_aa: CASSPGRNTEAFF
d_call: .; clone_size: .; v_call: TRBV29-1; j_call: TRBJ1-2; cdr3_nt: TGCAGCGTTTACCAAGGTGGCTATGGCTACACCTTC; cdr3_aa: CSVYQGGYGYTF
d_call: TRBD1; clone_size: .; v_call: TRBV19; j_call: TRBJ2-1; cdr3_nt: TGTGCCAGTAGATGGGGGACAGGGCGGAGTAGGAATGAGCAGTTCTTC; cdr3_aa: CASRWGTGRSRNEQFF
d_call: TRBD2; clone_size: .; v_call: TRBV7-3; j_call: TRBJ2-3; cdr3_nt: TGTGCCAGCAGCTTAAAAGCGGGGTGGGCAGATACGCAGTATTTT; cdr3_aa: CASSLKAGWADTQYF
d_call: .; clone_size: .; v_call: TRBV29-1; j_call: TRBJ1-1; cdr3_nt: TGCAGCGTTGAGGATGGGGGAGGAAGCACTGAAGCTTTCTTT; cdr3_aa: CSVEDGGGSTEAFF
d_call: .; clone_size: .; v_call: TRBV19; j_call: TRBJ1-2; cdr3_nt: TGTGCCAGTAGTATGGGTCAGGAGAACTATGGCTACACCTTC; cdr3_aa: CASSMGQENYGYTF
d_call: .; clone_size: .; v_call: TRBV18; j_call: TRBJ1-6; cdr3_nt: TGTGCCAGCTGTACTGAGGGGGGCTTCGGTTCACCCCTCCACTTT; cdr3_aa: CASCTEGGFGSPLHF
d_call: .; clone_size: .; v_call: TRBV6-1; j_call: TRBJ2-1; cdr3_nt: TGTGCCAGCAGTCAAGGATACAATGAGCAGTTCTTC; cdr3_aa: CASSQGYNEQFF
d_call: TRBD2; clone_size: .; v_call: TRBV6-4; j_call: TRBJ2-3; cdr3_nt: TGTGCCAGCAGTGACTCAAAAGGGCTAGCGGGACTCACAGATACGCAGTATTTT; cdr3_aa: CASSDSKGLAGLTDTQYF
d_call: TRBD1; clone_size: .; v_call: TRBV18; j_call: TRBJ1-2; cdr3_nt: TGTGCCAGCTCAATTGGGACAGAATACGGCTACACCTTC; cdr3_aa: CASSIGTEYGYTF
d_call: .; clone_size: .; v_call: TRBV19; j_call: TRBJ2-7; cdr3_nt: TGTGCCAGTAGTCCCAAGGGCCGCATCGACAGCGAGCAGTACTTC; cdr3_aa: CASSPKGRIDSEQYF
d_call: .; clone_size: .; v_call: TRBV6-4; j_call: TRBJ2-7; cdr3_nt: TGTGCCAGCTCAGGAAACCAGGATCTATCTACGAAGAGCGAGCAGTACTTC; cdr3_aa: CASSGNQDLSTKSEQYF
d_call: .; clone_size: .; v_call: TRBV29-1; j_call: TRBJ2-3; cdr3_nt: TGCAGCGGGACGGCGGGGACAGATACGCAGTATTTT; cdr3_aa: CSGTAGTDTQYF
d_call: .; clone_size: .; v_call: TRBV7-3; j_call: TRBJ2-5; cdr3_nt: TGTGCCAGCAGCCTTTGGGGACAAGCCCTTGGGGAGACCCAGTACTTC; cdr3_aa: CASSLWGQALGETQYF
d_call: TRBD1; clone_size: once; v_call: TRBV19; j_call: TRBJ1-2; cdr3_nt: TGTGCCAGTGCCGCCGACAGGGGGGGGAGCTACACCTTC; cdr3_aa: CASAADRGGSYTF